The 20 T cell receptor beta chains below were found in one sample sequenced in a study of CD8 T cells in ankylosing spondylitis. No antigens are known for them. General observations from the study: Seemingly characteristic of ankylosing spondylitis blood was a TCR beta motif consisting of under ten highly homologous variants.

TCRdb reprocessed the 5' RACE reads via MiXCR and lists one record per CDR3 protein. The top ten clones hold approximately 0.93% of a sample with about 480,000 distinct CDR3 sequences, roughly 18% of them seen once. The sequenced sample was blood, either unsorted or a sorted T cell fraction (not recorded which). Every receptor here comes from a male donor with ankylosing spondylitis.

This chain links TRBV3-1 with TRBJ1-2; 7 bases are shared with TRBD1. This CDR3 has 14 residues. Germline V lookup: CDR1 LGHDT, CDR2 YNNKEL (reference sequence). Trimming at V came to 0 bases and at J to 5 bases, leaving 3 bases not matched to a gene. The CDR3: CASSQEPGGYGYTF. The DNA of the CDR3 is TGTGCCAGCAGCCAAGAGCCAGGGGGTTATGGCTACACCTTC.

This clonotype was counted a few times. The chain uses TRBV12-3 or TRBV12-4 and TRBJ2-7, with D unclear. V lost 3 bases to trimming and J lost 5 bases, with 11 bases between them. The CDR3 covers 13 residues. The CDR3 is CASSFLGVNEQYF. The CDR3 nucleotides read TGTGCCAGCAGTTTCCTTGGGGTCAACGAGCAGTACTTC.

The chain carries TRBV20-1 and TRBJ1-1; the match to TRBD1 covers 7 bases. Germline CDR1 is DFQATT and CDR2 is SNEGSKA (reference sequence). After removal of 1 base from V and 7 bases from J, the junction contained 12 bases not matched to a gene. The CDR3 sequence is 15 residues long. The DNA of the CDR3 is TGCAGTGCTAGAGTGCCAGCAGGGGGTCTACTTGAAGCTTTCTTT. Its protein product is CSARVPAGGLLEAFF.

In DNA form, the CDR3 reads TGTGCCAGCAGCCCTACCCCAAACAATGAGCAGTTCTTC. Amino acid sequence: CASSPTPNNEQFF. The chain uses TRBV9 and TRBJ2-1; D unresolved. With 4 bases removed from V and 5 bases from J, the gap between germline ends came to 10 bases. Germline loops: CDR1 SGDLS, CDR2 YYNGEE. The length of the CDR3 is 13 residues.

The chain has TRBV29-1 and TRBJ1-1; D remains unclear. Germline V CDR1 and CDR2: SQVTM, ANQGSEA. This CDR3 has 11 amino acids. V was trimmed by 7 bases and J by 1 base, leaving 7 bases between them. CDR3 amino acids: CSGAKNTEAFF. In DNA, the CDR3 is TGCAGCGGAGCGAAGAACACTGAAGCTTTCTTT.

The gene calls are TRBV20-1 and TRBJ2-7, with unresolved D. The length of the CDR3 is 12 residues. Germline-derived CDR1 and CDR2 are DFQATT and SNEGSKA (reference sequence). V was shortened by 4 bases and J by 3 bases, with 10 bases between the two germline ends. As DNA, the CDR3 is TGCAGTGCTAAAGGGCAATTCTACGAGCAGTACTTC. It yields the protein CSAKGQFYEQYF.

In its sample, this clonotype was seen once. The V call is TRBV2, the J call TRBJ1-1, with TRBD1 matching 7 bases. Germline CDR1 and CDR2: SNHLY and FYNNEI. After removal of 5 bases from V and 7 bases from J, the junction contained 10 bases not matched to a gene. The length of the CDR3 is 14 residues. The CDR3 protein is CASSSTGELVEAFF. The CDR3 DNA reads TGTGCCAGCAGTTCTACAGGGGAGCTTGTTGAAGCTTTCTTT.

This clonotype was detected ten times or more. J is TRBJ2-2 and V is TRBV12-3 or TRBV12-4; possibly TRBD2 for D (6 bases). The CDR3 has 14 amino acids. The V gene lost 6 bases and the J gene lost 4 bases, with 12 bases spanning the gap. CDR3 in amino acids: CASSPNGGTGELFF. DNA of the CDR3: TGTGCCAGCAGCCCCAACGGGGGCACCGGGGAGCTGTTTTTT.

This clonotype was detected a few times. The gene calls are TRBV6-5 and TRBJ2-5; no definite D call. Germline lookup yields CDR1 MNHEY and CDR2 SVGAGI. The CDR3 has 14 residues. V lost 2 bases and J lost 2, with 9 bases in between. CDR3 coding DNA: TGTGCCAGCAGTTACGAGCTCACTCAAGAGACCCAGTACTTC. This encodes CASSYELTQETQYF.

V and J are TRBV6-1 and TRBJ2-7; 9 nucleotides agree with TRBD1. J was trimmed by 6 bases and V by 6 bases; bases with no gene match: 6. Germline V gene sequence: CDR1 MNHNS, CDR2 SASEGT. The CDR3 is 13 amino acids. The CDR3 bases are TGTGCCAGCAGGCTGGACAGGGGACGCGAGCAGTACTTC. It specifies CASRLDRGREQYF.

The rearrangement links TRBV12-3 or TRBV12-4 to TRBJ2-2; D uncertain. Trimming pared 5 bases from V and 6 bases from J, leaving 10 bases between. The CDR3 is 13 residues long. CDR3 in amino acids: CASSRSQSGELFF. The CDR3 DNA reads TGTGCCAGCAGTCGCAGTCAATCCGGGGAGCTGTTTTTT.

This sequence joins TRBV5-1 and TRBJ2-5; possibly TRBD2 for D (6 bases). Per the germline V gene, CDR1 is SGHRS and CDR2 is YFSETQ. This CDR3 is built from 13 residues. V shed 4 bases and J shed 4 bases, with 11 bases lying between them. The CDR3 DNA sequence: TGCGCCAGCAGCCGGGAGACGGGAGAGACCCAGTACTTC. Translation gives CASSRETGETQYF.

The table lists this clonotype with a few counts. The chain employs TRBV5-6 and TRBJ2-7; 9 nucleotides match TRBD2. The CDR3 runs to 16 residues. Germline CDR1 reads SGHDT; CDR2 reads YYEEEE. V lost 4 bases, J lost 4 bases, and 12 bases stayed unmatched. Here the CDR3 DNA reads TGTGCCAGCAGCCCCTCGCGGGAGGGCTTCCGGTACGAGCAGTACTTC. It yields the protein CASSPSREGFRYEQYF.

The chain joins TRBV4-1 to TRBJ1-2, with no clear D. Germline lookup yields CDR1 MGHRA and CDR2 YSYEKL. The ends were cut back, 0 bases at V and 6 bases at J, with 11 bases in the middle. This CDR3 is 14 amino acids long. The CDR3 DNA follows: TGCGCCAGCAGCCAAGATCAATCGATTGATGGCTACACCTTC. It codes for CASSQDQSIDGYTF.

The J gene is TRBJ1-1, the V gene TRBV19; D perhaps matches TRBD1 (6 bases). The CDR3 has 16 residues. CDR1 and CDR2 (germline): LNHDA, SQIVND (reference sequence). The ends were cut back, 7 bases at V and 3 bases at J, with 21 bases in the middle. The CDR3 DNA is TGTGCCAGTAACCTCCCAGGGGCAGGGGAGGACACTGAAGCTTTCTTT. Protein product: CASNLPGAGEDTEAFF.

CDR3 sequence: CASGRTTGQGRGYTF. CDR3 bases: TGTGCCAGCGGCCGCACCACGGGACAGGGCCGTGGCTACACCTTC. V gene TRBV2 combines with J gene TRBJ1-2; 9 positions match TRBD1. V was clipped by 8 bases and J by 7 bases; unmatched bases: 14. The CDR3 runs to 15 residues. Germline assignment: CDR1 SNHLY and CDR2 FYNNEI.

The genes are TRBV2 and TRBJ2-1; a possible D gene is TRBD2 (6 bases). Trimming left V 4 bases short and J 6 bases short, with 13 bases between. Germline lookup yields CDR1 SNHLY and CDR2 FYNNEI. The CDR3 covers 14 residues. The CDR3 coding sequence is TGTGCCAGCAGTGGGGGACTCCAAAGCAATGAGCAGTTCTTC. It yields the protein CASSGGLQSNEQFF. The variable domain in full, with the rest retrieved from reference TRBV2 and TRBJ2-1, is EPEVTQTPSHQVTQMGQEVILRCVPISNHLYFYWYRQILGQKVEFLVSFYNNEISEKSEIFDDQFSVERPDGSNFTLKIRSTKLEDSAMYFCASSGGLQSNEQFFGPGTRLTVL.

The chain joins TRBV12-3 or TRBV12-4 to TRBJ2-5; TRBD2 agrees at 10 bases. The CDR3 spans 15 residues. J lost 2 bases, V lost 7 bases, and 7 bases had no gene match. The CDR3 protein is CASNPSGGGQETQYF. The CDR3, as DNA: TGTGCCAGCAACCCTAGCGGGGGTGGGCAAGAGACCCAGTACTTC.

The gene calls are TRBV5-1 and TRBJ2-7, with TRBD2 as a possible D gene (5 bases). The germline V gene has CDR1 SGHRS and CDR2 YFSETQ. Trimming pared 2 bases from V and 2 bases from J, leaving 14 bases between. The CDR3 has 15 amino acids. CDR3 amino acids: CASSLLARGTYEQYF. The CDR3 DNA reads as TGCGCCAGCAGCTTATTAGCGAGAGGCACCTACGAGCAGTACTTC.

There are many counts of this clonotype. This chain connects TRBV4-3 to TRBJ2-7, with D unclear. V lost 1 base, J lost 0 bases, and 7 bases lay in between. The germline V gene encodes CDR1 LGHNA and CDR2 YSLEER. This CDR3 has 14 amino acids. The CDR3 sequence is CASSQVSPSYEQYF. CDR3 DNA sequence: TGCGCCAGCAGCCAAGTTAGCCCCTCCTACGAGCAGTACTTC.